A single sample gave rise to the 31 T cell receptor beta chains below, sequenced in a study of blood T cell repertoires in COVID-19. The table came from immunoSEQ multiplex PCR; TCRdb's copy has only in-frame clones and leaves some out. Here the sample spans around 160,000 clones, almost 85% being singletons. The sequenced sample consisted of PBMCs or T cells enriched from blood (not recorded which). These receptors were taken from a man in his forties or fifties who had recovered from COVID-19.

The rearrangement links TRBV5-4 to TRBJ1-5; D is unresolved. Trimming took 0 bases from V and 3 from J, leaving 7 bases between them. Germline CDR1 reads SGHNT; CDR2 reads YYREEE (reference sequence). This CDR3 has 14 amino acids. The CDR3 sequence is CASSLGGPNQPQHF. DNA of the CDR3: TGTGCCAGCAGCTTGGGCGGTCCCAATCAGCCCCAGCATTTT.

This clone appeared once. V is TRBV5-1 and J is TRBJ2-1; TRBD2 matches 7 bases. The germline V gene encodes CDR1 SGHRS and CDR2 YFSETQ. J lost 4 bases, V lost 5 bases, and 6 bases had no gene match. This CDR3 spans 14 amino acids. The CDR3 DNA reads TGCGCCAGCAGGGGCGGGGGATTTTACAATGAGCAGTTCTTC. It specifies CASRGGGFYNEQFF. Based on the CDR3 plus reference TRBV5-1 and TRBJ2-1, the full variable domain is KAGVTQTPRYLIKTRGQQVTLSCSPISGHRSVSWYQQTPGQGLQFLFEYFSETQRNKGNFPGRFSGRQFSNSRSEMNVSTLELGDSALYLCASRGGGFYNEQFFGPGTRLTVL.

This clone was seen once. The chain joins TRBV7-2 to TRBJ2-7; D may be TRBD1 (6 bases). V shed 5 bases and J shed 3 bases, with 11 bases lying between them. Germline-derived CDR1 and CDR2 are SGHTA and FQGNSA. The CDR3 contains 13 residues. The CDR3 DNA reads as TGTGCCAGCAGCCGTGCGGACAGCTACGAGCAGTACTTC. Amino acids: CASSRADSYEQYF.

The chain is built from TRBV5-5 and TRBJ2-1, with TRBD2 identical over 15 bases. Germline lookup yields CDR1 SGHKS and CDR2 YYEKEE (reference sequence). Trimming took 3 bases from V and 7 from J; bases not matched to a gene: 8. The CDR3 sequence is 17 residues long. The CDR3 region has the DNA TGTGCCAGCAGCTCGCGGACTAGCGGGGGGGCCGGGAATGAGCAGTTCTTC. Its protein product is CASSSRTSGGAGNEQFF.

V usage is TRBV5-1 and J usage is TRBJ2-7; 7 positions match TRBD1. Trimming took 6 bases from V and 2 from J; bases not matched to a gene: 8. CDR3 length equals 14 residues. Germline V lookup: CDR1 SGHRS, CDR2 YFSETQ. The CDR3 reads CASTPTGTTYEQYF. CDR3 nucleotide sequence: TGCGCCAGCACCCCGACAGGGACCACCTACGAGCAGTACTTC.

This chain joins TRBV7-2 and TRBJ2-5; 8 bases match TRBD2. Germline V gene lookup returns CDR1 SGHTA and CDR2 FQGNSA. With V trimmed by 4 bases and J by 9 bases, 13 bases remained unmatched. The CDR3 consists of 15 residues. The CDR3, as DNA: TGTGCCAGCAGCTCCGGACTAGCAGACGCGCGGCCCCAGTACTTC. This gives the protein CASSSGLADARPQYF.

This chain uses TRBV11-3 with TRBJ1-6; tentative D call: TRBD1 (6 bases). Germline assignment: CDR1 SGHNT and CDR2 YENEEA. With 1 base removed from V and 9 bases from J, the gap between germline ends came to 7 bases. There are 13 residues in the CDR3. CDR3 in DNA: TGTGCCAGCAGCTTAGCGACAGGTTCACCCCTCCACTTT. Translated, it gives CASSLATGSPLHF. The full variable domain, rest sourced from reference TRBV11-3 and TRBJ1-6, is EAGVVQSPRYKIIEKKQPVAFWCNPISGHNTLYWYLQNLGQGPELLIRYENEEAVDDSQLPKDRFSAERLKGVDSTLKIQPAELGDSAVYLCASSLATGSPLHFGNGTRLTVT.

CDR3: CASRLTSLPDTQYF. CDR3 nucleotides: TGTGCCAGCAGACTGACTAGCTTGCCGGATACGCAGTATTTT. The chain is built from TRBV2 and TRBJ2-3; 7 nucleotides align to TRBD2. CDR3 size: 14 residues. V lost 6 bases, J lost 6 bases, and 9 bases stayed unmatched. Germline V CDR1 and CDR2: SNHLY, FYNNEI.

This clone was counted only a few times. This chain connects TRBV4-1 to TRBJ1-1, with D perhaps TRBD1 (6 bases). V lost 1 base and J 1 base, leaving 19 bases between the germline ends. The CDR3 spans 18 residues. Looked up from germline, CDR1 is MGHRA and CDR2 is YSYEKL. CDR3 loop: CASSQVDFIGTKNTEAFF. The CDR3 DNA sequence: TGCGCCAGCAGCCAAGTCGATTTTATAGGGACAAAGAACACTGAAGCTTTCTTT.

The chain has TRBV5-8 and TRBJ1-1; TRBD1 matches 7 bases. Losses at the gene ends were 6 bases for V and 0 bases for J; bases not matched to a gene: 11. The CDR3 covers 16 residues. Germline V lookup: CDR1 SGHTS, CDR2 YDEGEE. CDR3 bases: TGTGCCAGCATCCTAAGACAGGGCTATATGAACACTGAAGCTTTCTTT. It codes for CASILRQGYMNTEAFF.

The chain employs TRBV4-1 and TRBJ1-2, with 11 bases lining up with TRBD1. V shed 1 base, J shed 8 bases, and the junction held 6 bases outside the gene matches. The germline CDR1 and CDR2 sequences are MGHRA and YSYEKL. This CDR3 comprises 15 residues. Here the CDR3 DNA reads TGCGCCAGCAGCCAAGGTGGACAGGGGGCCTCCGGCTACACCTTC. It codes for CASSQGGQGASGYTF.

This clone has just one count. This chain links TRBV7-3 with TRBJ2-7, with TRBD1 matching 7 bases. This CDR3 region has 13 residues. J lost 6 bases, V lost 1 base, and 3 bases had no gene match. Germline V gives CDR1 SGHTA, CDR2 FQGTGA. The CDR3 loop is CASSLNRGSEQYF. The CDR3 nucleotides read TGTGCCAGCAGCTTAAACAGGGGCTCCGAGCAGTACTTC.

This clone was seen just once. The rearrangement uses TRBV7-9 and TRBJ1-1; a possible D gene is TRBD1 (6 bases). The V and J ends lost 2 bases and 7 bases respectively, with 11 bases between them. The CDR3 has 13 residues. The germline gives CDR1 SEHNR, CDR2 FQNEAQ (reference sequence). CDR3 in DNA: TGTGCCAGCAGCTTACAGGGAGGGGGTGAAGCTTTCTTT. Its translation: CASSLQGGGEAFF.

The CDR3 DNA follows: TGTGCCAGCAGCCTAGCGGGGTCAGCCAAAAACATTCAGTACTTC. Residues: CASSLAGSAKNIQYF. The J gene is TRBJ2-4, the V gene TRBV28, with TRBD2 matching over 9 bases. The germline CDR1 and CDR2 sequences are MDHEN and SYDVKM. Unmatched junction bases numbered 3, after V lost 6 bases and J lost 0 bases. The CDR3 has 15 residues.

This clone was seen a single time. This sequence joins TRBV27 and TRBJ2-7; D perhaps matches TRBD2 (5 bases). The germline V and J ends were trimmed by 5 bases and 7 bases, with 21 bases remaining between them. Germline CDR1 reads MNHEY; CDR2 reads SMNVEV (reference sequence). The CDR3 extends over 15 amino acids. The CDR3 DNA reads TGTGCCAGCAGTAAATACGTGTTGCGGGTCCAAGAGCAGTACTTC. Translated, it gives CASSKYVLRVQEQYF.

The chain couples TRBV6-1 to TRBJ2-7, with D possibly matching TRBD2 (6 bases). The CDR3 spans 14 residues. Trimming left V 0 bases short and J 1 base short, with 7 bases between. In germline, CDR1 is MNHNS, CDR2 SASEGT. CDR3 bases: TGTGCCAGCAGTGAAGCTGGACTATCCTACGAGCAGTACTTC. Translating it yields CASSEAGLSYEQYF.

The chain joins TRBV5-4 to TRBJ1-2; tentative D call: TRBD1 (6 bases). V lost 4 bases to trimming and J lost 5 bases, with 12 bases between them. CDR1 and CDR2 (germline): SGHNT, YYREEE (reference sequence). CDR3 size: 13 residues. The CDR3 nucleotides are TGTGCCAGCAGCCGACAGGACGGATATGGCTACACCTTC. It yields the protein CASSRQDGYGYTF.

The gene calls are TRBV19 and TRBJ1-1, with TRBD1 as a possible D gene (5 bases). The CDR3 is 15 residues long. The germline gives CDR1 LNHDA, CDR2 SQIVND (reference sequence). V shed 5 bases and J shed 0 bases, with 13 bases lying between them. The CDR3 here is CASSPWGEMNTEAFF. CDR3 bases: TGTGCCAGTAGTCCCTGGGGGGAAATGAACACTGAAGCTTTCTTT.

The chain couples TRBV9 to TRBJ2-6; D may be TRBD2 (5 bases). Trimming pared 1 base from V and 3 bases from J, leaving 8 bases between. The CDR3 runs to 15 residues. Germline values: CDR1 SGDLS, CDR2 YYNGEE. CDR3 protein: CASSVRGGGANVLTF. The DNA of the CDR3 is TGTGCCAGCAGCGTACGGGGTGGTGGGGCCAACGTCCTGACTTTC.

The chain's CDR3 is CASSQDPPRWFHEQFF. CDR3 DNA: TGTGCCAGCAGCCAGGATCCCCCGAGGTGGTTTCATGAGCAGTTCTTC. The chain recombines TRBV3-1 (or the pseudogene TRBV3-2) with TRBJ2-1; D not resolved. Germline CDR1 is LGHDT and CDR2 is YNNKEL (reference sequence). V was pared by 3 bases and J by 8 bases, with 20 bases between. The CDR3 sequence is 16 residues long.

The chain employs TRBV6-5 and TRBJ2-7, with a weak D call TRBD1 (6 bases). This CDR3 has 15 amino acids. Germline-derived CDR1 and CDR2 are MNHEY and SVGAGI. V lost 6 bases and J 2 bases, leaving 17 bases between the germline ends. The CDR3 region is CASRTNPQGTYEQYF. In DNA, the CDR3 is TGTGCCAGCAGAACCAACCCGCAGGGGACCTACGAGCAGTACTTC.

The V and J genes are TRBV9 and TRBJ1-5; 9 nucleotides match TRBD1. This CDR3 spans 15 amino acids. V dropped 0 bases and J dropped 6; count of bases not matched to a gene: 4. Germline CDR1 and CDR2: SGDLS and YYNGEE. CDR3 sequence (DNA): TGTGCCAGCAGCGTAGGGGACAGGGAGGGTCAGCCCCAGCATTTT. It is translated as CASSVGDREGQPQHF.

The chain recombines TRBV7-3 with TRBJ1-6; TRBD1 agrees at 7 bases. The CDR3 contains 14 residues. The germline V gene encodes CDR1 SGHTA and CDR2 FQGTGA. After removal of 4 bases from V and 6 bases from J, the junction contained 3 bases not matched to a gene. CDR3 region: CASSSGTANSPLHF. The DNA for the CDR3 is TGTGCCAGCAGCTCCGGGACAGCTAATTCACCCCTCCACTTT.

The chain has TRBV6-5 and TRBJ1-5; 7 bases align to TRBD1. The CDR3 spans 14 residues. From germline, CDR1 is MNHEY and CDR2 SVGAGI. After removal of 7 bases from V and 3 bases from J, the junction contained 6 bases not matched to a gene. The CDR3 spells CASTRTGNNQPQHF. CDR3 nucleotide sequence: TGTGCCAGCACTAGGACAGGTAACAATCAGCCCCAGCATTTT.

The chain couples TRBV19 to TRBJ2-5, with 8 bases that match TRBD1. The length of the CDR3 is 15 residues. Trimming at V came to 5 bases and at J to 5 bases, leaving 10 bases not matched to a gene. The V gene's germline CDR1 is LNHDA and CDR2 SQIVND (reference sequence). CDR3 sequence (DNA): TGTGCCAGTAGTCGGACGACAGGGGCCGGGGAGACCCAGTACTTC. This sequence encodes CASSRTTGAGETQYF.

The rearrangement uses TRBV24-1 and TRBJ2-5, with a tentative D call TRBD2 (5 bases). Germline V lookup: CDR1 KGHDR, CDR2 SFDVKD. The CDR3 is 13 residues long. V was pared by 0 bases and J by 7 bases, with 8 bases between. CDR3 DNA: TGTGCCACCAGTGATTTGCGGGAATGGACCCAGTACTTC. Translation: CATSDLREWTQYF.

As DNA, the CDR3 is TGTGCCAGCAGCCAAGATGGGGGACAGGGTTACTACGAGCAGTACTTC. Encoded protein: CASSQDGGQGYYEQYF. The chain couples TRBV3-1 (or the pseudogene TRBV3-2) to TRBJ2-7; 9 nucleotides agree with TRBD1. Unmatched junction bases numbered 6, after V lost 0 bases and J lost 3 bases. CDR1 and CDR2 from the germline V gene are LGHDT and YNNKEL (reference sequence). The CDR3 runs 16 residues.

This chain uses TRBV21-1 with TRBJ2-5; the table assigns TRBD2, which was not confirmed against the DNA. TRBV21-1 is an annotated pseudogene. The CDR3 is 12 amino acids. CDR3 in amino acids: CASSIDGIPFYF. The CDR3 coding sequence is TGTGCCAGCAGCATTGACGGGATCCCGTTCTACTTC.

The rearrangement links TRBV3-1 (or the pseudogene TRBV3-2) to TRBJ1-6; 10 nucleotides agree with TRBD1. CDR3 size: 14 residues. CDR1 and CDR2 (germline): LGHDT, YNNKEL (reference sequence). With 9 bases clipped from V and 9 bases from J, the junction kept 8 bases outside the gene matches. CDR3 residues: CASKSTGGLSPLHF. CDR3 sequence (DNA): TGTGCCAGTAAATCGACAGGGGGCCTTTCACCCCTCCACTTT.

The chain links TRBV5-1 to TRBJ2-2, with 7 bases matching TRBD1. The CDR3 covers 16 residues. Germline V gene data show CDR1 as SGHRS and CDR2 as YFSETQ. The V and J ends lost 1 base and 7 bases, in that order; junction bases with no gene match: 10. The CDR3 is CASSLIGGSKGGELFF. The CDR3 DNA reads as TGCGCCAGCAGCTTGATAGGGGGCTCGAAGGGCGGGGAGCTGTTTTTT. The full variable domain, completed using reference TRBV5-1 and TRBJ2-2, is KAGVTQTPRYLIKTRGQQVTLSCSPISGHRSVSWYQQTPGQGLQFLFEYFSETQRNKGNFPGRFSGRQFSNSRSEMNVSTLELGDSALYLCASSLIGGSKGGELFFGEGSRLTVL.

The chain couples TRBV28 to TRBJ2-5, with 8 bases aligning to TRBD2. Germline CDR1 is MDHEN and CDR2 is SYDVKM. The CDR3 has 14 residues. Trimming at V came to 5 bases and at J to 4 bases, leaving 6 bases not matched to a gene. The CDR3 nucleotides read TGTGCCAGCAGTCAGGGACTAGGATCAGAGACCCAGTACTTC. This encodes CASSQGLGSETQYF.